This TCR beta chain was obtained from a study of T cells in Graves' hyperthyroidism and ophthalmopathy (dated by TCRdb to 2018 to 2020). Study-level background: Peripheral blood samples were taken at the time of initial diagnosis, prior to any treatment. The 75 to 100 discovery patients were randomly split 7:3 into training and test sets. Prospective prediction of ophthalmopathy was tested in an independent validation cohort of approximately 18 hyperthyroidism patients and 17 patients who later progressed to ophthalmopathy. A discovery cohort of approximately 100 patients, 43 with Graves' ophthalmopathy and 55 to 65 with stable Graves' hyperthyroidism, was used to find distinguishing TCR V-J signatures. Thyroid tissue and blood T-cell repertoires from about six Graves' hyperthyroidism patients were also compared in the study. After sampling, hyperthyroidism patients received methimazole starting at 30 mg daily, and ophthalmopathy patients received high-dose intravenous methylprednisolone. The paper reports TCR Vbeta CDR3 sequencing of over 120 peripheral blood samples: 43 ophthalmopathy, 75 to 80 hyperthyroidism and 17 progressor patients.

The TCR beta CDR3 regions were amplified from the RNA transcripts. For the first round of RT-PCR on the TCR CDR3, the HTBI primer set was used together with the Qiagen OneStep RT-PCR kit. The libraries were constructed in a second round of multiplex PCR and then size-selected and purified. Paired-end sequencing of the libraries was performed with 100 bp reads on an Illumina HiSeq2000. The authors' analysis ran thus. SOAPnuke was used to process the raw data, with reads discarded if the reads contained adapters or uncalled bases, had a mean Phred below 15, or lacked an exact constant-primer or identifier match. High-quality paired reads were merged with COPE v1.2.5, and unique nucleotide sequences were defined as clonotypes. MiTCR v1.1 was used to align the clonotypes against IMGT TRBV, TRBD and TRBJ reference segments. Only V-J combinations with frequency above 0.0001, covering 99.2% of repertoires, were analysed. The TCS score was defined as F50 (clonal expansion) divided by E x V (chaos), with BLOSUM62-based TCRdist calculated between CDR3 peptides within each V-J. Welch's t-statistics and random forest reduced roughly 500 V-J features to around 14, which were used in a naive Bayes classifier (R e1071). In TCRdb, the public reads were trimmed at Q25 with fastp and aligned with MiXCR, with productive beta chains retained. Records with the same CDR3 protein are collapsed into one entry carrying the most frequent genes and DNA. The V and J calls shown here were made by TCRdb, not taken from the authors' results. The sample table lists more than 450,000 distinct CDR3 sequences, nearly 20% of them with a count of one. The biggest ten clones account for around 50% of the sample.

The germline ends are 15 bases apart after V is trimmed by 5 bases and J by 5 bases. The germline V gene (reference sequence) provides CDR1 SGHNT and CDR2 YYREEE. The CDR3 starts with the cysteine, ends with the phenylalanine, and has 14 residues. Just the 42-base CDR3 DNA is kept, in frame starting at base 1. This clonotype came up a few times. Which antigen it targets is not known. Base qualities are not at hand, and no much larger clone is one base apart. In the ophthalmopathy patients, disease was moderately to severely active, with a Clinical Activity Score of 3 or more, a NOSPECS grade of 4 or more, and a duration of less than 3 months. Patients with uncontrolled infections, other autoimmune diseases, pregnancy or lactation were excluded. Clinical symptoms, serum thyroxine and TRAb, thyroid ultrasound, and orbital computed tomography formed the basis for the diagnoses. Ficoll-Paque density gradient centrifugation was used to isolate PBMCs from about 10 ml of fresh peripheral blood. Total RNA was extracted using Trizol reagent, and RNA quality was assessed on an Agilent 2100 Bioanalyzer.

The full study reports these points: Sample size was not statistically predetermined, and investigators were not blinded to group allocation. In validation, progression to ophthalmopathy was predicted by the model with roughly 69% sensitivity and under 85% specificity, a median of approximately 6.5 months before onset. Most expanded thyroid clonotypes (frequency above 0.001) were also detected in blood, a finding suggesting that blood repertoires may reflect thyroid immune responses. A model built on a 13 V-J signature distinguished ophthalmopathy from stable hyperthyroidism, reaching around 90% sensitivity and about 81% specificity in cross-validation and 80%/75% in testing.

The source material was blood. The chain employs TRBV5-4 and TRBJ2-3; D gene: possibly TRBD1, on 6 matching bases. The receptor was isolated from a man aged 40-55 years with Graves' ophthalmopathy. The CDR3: CASRIQGSGDTQYF. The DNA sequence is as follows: TGTGCCAGCAGGATACAGGGAAGCGGAGATACGCAGTATTTT.